The next 10 T cell receptor beta chains were all read from a single sample in a study of Ad26.COV2.S vaccination and SARS-CoV-2 variants. This table comes from immunoSEQ multiplex PCR, and its TCRdb copy is limited to in-frame clones, with some not included. The sample holds about 410,000 clones, around nine tenths seen once. Treatment denoted: some 19 received Ad26.COV2.S at low or high dose, single or two shots; 5 received placebo; per-sample allocation not given. Specimens were obtained on day 63 following the first vaccine or placebo injection. The sample here was peripheral blood, taken in a trial of Ad26.COV2.S vaccine versus placebo. These receptor sequences come from a person aged 18-60 years who received the Ad26.COV2.S COVID-19 vaccine or a placebo.

The chain links TRBV3-1 (or the pseudogene TRBV3-2) to TRBJ1-5, with a tentative D call TRBD1 (6 bases). Germline V gene data show CDR1 as LGHDT and CDR2 as YNNKEL (reference sequence). Trimming removed 1 base from V and 7 bases from J, with 8 bases in between. The CDR3 spans 13 residues. CDR3 sequence reads: CASSQGGAQPQHF. The CDR3 DNA follows: TGTGCCAGCAGCCAAGGGGGGGCCCAGCCCCAGCATTTT.

The gene calls are TRBV12-3 or TRBV12-4 and TRBJ2-1; D is perhaps TRBD2 (6 bases). This CDR3 has 13 residues. The V end was cut by 3 bases, the J end by 4 bases, with 7 bases between. Here the CDR3 reads CASSFGRYNEQFF. As DNA, the CDR3 is TGTGCCAGCAGTTTCGGGAGATACAATGAGCAGTTCTTC.

This chain joins TRBV7-9 and TRBJ2-7; either TRBD1 or TRBD2 may supply D (5 bases each). The germline gives CDR1 SEHNR, CDR2 FQNEAQ (reference sequence). Trimming pared 8 bases from V and 3 bases from J, leaving 17 bases between. This CDR3 comprises 14 residues. For the CDR3, the DNA is TGTGCCAGCGCCTCATGGGGGAGCTTCTACGAGCAGTACTTC. Its protein product is CASASWGSFYEQYF.

V gene TRBV19 combines with J gene TRBJ2-1; D not certain. Per the germline V gene, CDR1 is LNHDA and CDR2 is SQIVND (reference sequence). The V end lost 0 bases, the J end lost 10 bases, and 10 bases lay between the germline ends. The CDR3 spans 13 residues. In DNA, the CDR3 is TGTGCCAGTAGTATAGACCTGCCAGAGGAGCAGTTCTTC. Translated, it gives CASSIDLPEEQFF.

As DNA, the CDR3 is TGTGCCAGCTCGGTGCTCCGGGGTATGGACGAGCAGTACTTC. It encodes CASSVLRGMDEQYF. This sequence joins TRBV18 and TRBJ2-7, with D maybe TRBD2 (5 bases). V was cut by 6 bases and J by 5 bases, with 17 bases left in between. This CDR3 comprises 14 residues. CDR1 is KGHSH, CDR2 LQKENI, per germline.

This clone was recorded a few times. The CDR3 loop is CASSSQDQPQHF. CDR3 sequence (DNA): TGTGCCAGCAGCTCCCAGGATCAGCCCCAGCATTTT. The chain joins TRBV5-6 to TRBJ1-5, with no clear D. Trimming shortened V by 3 bases and J by 5 bases, and 6 bases separated the two germline ends. The germline CDR1 and CDR2 sequences are SGHDT and YYEEEE. The CDR3 has 12 amino acids.

The chain carries TRBV6-4 and TRBJ2-3; TRBD2 matches at 7 bases. V trimming: 0 bases; J trimming: 2 bases; junction bases outside the gene matches: 8. The CDR3 is made up of 17 amino acids. Germline values: CDR1 MRHNA, CDR2 SNTAGT. CDR3 nucleotide sequence: TGTGCCAGCAGTGACTCCTTTCAGCGGGGAGACACAGATACGCAGTATTTT. It translates to CASSDSFQRGDTDTQYF.

The V call is TRBV7-2, the J call TRBJ2-1; 7 positions agree with TRBD2. CDR1 and CDR2 (germline): SGHTA, FQGNSA. V trimming: 1 base; J trimming: 6 bases; junction bases outside the gene matches: 9. The CDR3 runs to 16 residues. CDR3 DNA: TGTGCCAGCAGCTTAGGGGGGGAGGGAGTACGCAATGAGCAGTTCTTC. The encoded protein is CASSLGGEGVRNEQFF.

V is TRBV20-1 and J is TRBJ1-4; D remains unclear. The CDR3 is 11 amino acids. Germline-derived CDR1 and CDR2 are DFQATT and SNEGSKA (reference sequence). The V and J ends lost 6 bases and 8 bases respectively, with 10 bases between them. CDR3 protein: CSAGGWEKLFF. CDR3 nucleotides: TGCAGTGCCGGTGGTTGGGAAAAACTGTTTTTT.

The chain carries TRBV7-9 and TRBJ2-7; maybe TRBD1 (6 bases). The CDR3 spans 16 residues. The germline V gene encodes CDR1 SEHNR and CDR2 FQNEAQ (reference sequence). The V end lost 5 bases, the J end lost 2 bases, and 19 bases lay between the germline ends. In DNA form, the CDR3 reads TGTGCCAGCAGCACAGGGACGGAAATTCGGGCCTACGAGCAGTACTTC. Translated, it gives CASSTGTEIRAYEQYF.